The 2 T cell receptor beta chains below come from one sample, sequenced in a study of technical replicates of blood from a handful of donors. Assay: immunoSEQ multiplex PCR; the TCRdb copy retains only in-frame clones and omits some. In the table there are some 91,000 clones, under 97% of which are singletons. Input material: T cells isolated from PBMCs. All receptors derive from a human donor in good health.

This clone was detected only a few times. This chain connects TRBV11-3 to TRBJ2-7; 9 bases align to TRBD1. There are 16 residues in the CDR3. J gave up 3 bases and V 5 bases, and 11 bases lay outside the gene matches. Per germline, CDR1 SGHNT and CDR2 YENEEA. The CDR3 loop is CASSPPAGQGNYEQYF. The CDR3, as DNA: TGTGCCAGCAGCCCTCCCGCGGGACAGGGAAACTACGAGCAGTACTTC.

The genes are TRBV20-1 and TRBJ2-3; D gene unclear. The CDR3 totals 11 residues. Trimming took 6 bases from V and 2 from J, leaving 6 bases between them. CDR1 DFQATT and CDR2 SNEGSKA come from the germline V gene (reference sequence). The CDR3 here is CSALYTDTQYF. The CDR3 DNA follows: TGCAGTGCGCTCTACACAGATACGCAGTATTTT.